The 4 T cell receptor beta chains presented below share a single source sample, sequenced in a study of T-cell reconstitution after alpha-beta-depleted transplantation in children. The TCRbeta library was prepared with unique molecular identifiers. One entry per CDR3 protein results from TCRdb running MiXCR on the PCR reads. The data show about 77,000 distinct CDR3 sequences, less than 20% seen once. The material sequenced was PBMCs, mostly from graft donor cells, taken 360 days after TCRalphabeta/CD19-depleted stem cell transplant. Receptor source: a male patient under 10 years old who had a stem cell transplant for acute lymphoblastic leukemia, so the T cells may come from the graft donor.

The chain employs TRBV4-1 and TRBJ2-1, with 11 bases matching TRBD2. From germline, CDR1 is MGHRA and CDR2 YSYEKL. The CDR3 runs to 16 residues. J lost 2 bases, V lost 6 bases, and 6 bases had no gene match. The CDR3, as DNA: TGCGCCAGCAGAATTAGCGGGAGGGCCGCCTACAATGAGCAGTTCTTC. Amino acid sequence: CASRISGRAAYNEQFF.

In DNA, the CDR3 is TGCAGTGCTTTTCGACTAGCACAAGAGACCCAGTACTTC. Its protein is CSAFRLAQETQYF. The chain is built from TRBV20-1 and TRBJ2-5, with 7 nucleotides matching TRBD2. After removal of 5 bases from V and 2 bases from J, the junction contained 5 bases not matched to a gene. The CDR3 is 13 amino acids. The germline V gene has CDR1 DFQATT and CDR2 SNEGSKA (reference sequence).

The table lists this clonotype with a few counts. The chain carries TRBV5-1 and TRBJ2-7; no firm D call. Germline V CDR1 and CDR2: SGHRS, YFSETQ. This CDR3 has 14 amino acids. Trimming took 2 bases from V and 0 from J, leaving 9 bases between them. The CDR3 DNA reads TGCGCCAGCAGCTTCTTAGGGCCCTCCTACGAGCAGTACTTC. Its protein is CASSFLGPSYEQYF.

This clonotype was detected once. The chain joins TRBV25-1 to TRBJ2-7, with D unclear. The CDR3 spans 14 residues. Per germline, CDR1 MGHDK and CDR2 SYGVNS. Between the trimmed V and J ends, which lost 2 bases and 6 bases, there was a span of 14 bases. The CDR3 sequence is CASSETGSGLEQYF. CDR3 DNA sequence: TGTGCCAGCAGTGAAACTGGATCTGGGCTCGAGCAGTACTTC.